The entry that follows covers one T cell receptor beta chain sequence. Its specificity is not known. Other DNA sequences in the same sample also yield this CDR3. The sample originates from a study of T cell responses to AZD1222 COVID-19 vaccine. Findings and caveats of the study: Just a handful of AZD1222 recipients tested seropositive at baseline.

Trimming cost V 2 bases and J 5 bases; bases outside gene matches: 2. The CDR3 sequence is 13 residues long. The germline gives CDR1 MNHEY, CDR2 SVGAGI. Method: immunoSEQ multiplex PCR; TCRdb's copy keeps in-frame clones and lacks some. The table records around 130,000 clones, about nine tenths of them present only once. The sequence derives from an adult who received the AZD1222 COVID-19 vaccine. The V and J genes are TRBV6-5 and TRBJ1-1, with TRBD1 matching over 7 bases. Here the sequenced sample was peripheral blood, taken 28 days after the second AZD1222 dose. CDR3: CASSYAGGTEAFF. CDR3 bases: TGTGCCAGCAGTTACGCAGGGGGGACTGAAGCTTTCTTT.